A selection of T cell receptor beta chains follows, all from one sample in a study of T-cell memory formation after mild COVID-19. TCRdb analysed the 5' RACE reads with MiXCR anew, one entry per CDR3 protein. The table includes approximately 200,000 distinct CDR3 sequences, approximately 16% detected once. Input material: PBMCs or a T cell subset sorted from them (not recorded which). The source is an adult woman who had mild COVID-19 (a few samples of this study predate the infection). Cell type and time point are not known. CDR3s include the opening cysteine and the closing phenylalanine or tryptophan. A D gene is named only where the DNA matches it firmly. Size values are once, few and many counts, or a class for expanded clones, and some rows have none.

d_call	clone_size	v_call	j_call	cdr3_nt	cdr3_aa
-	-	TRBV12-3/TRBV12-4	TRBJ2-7	TGTGCCAGCAGTTTAGCTGGGGAATTCTACGAGCAGTACTTC	CASSLAGEFYEQYF
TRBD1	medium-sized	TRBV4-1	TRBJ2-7	TGCGCCAGCAGCCCCGGGGTCCTGGACAGGGCCCACGAGCAGTACTTC	CASSPGVLDRAHEQYF
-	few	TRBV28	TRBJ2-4	TGTGCCAGCAGTTTAAGGGGAGGCCTAAACATTCAGTACTTC	CASSLRGGLNIQYF
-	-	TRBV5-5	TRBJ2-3	TGTGCCAGCAGCTCCCACGGGCTAGCGAGGACAGATACGCAGTATTTT	CASSSHGLARTDTQYF
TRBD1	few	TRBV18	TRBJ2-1	TGTGCCAGCTCCCCTCGTCCCAGGGGGCCACCGAGGAATGAGCAGTTCTTC	CASSPRPRGPPRNEQFF
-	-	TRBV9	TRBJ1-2	TGTGCCAGCAGCGGAGGGGAATCATTCTATGGCTACACCTTC	CASSGGESFYGYTF
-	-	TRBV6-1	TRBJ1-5	TGTGCCAGCAGCCTCCGAGGGACGGATTATAGCAATCAGCCCCAGCATTTT	CASSLRGTDYSNQPQHF
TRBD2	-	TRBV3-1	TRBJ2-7	TGTGCCAGCAGCCAAGGAGGACTAGCCTACGAGCAGTACTTC	CASSQGGLAYEQYF
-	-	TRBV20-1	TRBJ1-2	TGCAGTGCCCAGGTGGGAGGCTCTGGCTACACCTTC	CSAQVGGSGYTF
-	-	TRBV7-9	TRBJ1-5	TGTGCCAGCAGCTTTGGGGGAGACAATCAGCCCCAGCATTTT	CASSFGGDNQPQHF
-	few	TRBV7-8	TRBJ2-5	TGTGCCAGCAGCCCTATGGCATGGGGAGAGACCCAGTACTTC	CASSPMAWGETQYF
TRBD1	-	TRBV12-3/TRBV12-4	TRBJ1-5	TGTGCCAGCAGTTTAAGGCAGGGGGCCCTTCGCAATCAGCCCCAGCATTTT	CASSLRQGALRNQPQHF
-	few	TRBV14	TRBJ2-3	TGTGCCAGCAGCCAGGGTTATGTGGTGACAGATACGCAGTATTTT	CASSQGYVVTDTQYF
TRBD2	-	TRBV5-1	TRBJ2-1	TGCGCCAGCAGCTTTGGCGGGAGCCACAATGAGCAGTTCTTC	CASSFGGSHNEQFF
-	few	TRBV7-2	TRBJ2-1	TGTGCCAGCAGCTTAGCCCGAGGACAGCACAATGAGCAGTTCTTC	CASSLARGQHNEQFF
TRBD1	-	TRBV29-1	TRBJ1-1	TGCAGCGTTGTAGGACAGGGGGTCACTGAAGCTTTCTTT	CSVVGQGVTEAFF
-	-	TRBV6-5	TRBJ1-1	TGTGCCAGCAGTAATACAGGGAGGGCTTTCTTT	CASSNTGRAFF
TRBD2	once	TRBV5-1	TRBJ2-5	TGCGCCAGCAGCTTGGGCGTTAGCGGGAGTACAGAGACCCAGTACTTC	CASSLGVSGSTETQYF
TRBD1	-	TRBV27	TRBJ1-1	TGTGCCAGCAGCCACAGGGGGTCTAACACTGAAGCTTTCTTT	CASSHRGSNTEAFF
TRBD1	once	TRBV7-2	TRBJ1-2	TGTGCCAGCAGCTCCGGGACAGGGTATTCGCATGGCTACACCTTC	CASSSGTGYSHGYTF
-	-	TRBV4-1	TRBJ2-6	TGCGCCAGCAGCCCACCCGGGGCCAACGTCCTGACTTTC	CASSPPGANVLTF
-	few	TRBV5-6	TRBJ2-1	TGTGCCAGCAGCTTGGAGGGGTATTCTCGTAATGAGCAGTTCTTC	CASSLEGYSRNEQFF
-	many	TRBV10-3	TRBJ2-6	TGTGCCATCAGGGGTGACCTCTCTGGGGCCAACGTCCTGACTTTC	CAIRGDLSGANVLTF
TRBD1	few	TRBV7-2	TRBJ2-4	TGTGCCAGCACCCCCGGACAGGTCCACGGAGGCATTCAGTACTTC	CASTPGQVHGGIQYF
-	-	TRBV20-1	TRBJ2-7	TGCAGTGCTAGAGGGTCCGTCCTAAGCGGGCAGTACTTC	CSARGSVLSGQYF
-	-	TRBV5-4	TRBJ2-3	TGTGCCAGCAGCTTGGGTTGGATGAGCACAGATACGCAGTATTTT	CASSLGWMSTDTQYF
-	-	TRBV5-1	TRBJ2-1	TGCGCCAGCAGCACCTCACAGGGGAGGGGTGAGCAGTTCTTC	CASSTSQGRGEQFF
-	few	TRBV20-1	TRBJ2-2	TGCAGTGCCAAGGTTACTAGTCCCACCGGGGAGCTGTTTTTT	CSAKVTSPTGELFF
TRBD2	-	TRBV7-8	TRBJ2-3	TGTGCCGGGGGACTAGGAAGTATGGATACGCAGTATTTT	CAGGLGSMDTQYF
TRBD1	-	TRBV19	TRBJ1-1	TGTGCCAGTAGTACAGACAGGGGGCGCGGAGCTTTCTTT	CASSTDRGRGAFF
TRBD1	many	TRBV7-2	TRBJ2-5	TGTGCCAGCAGCCCAGGACAGGGGGCATACTTC	CASSPGQGAYF
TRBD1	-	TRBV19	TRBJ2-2	TGTGCCAGTAGTGGATCCGGGACAGTTAACACCGGGGAGCTGTTTTTT	CASSGSGTVNTGELFF
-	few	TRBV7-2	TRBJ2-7	TGTGCCAGCAGCTTAGCGGGCCTTACTGGGTTAGACTACGAGCAGTACTTC	CASSLAGLTGLDYEQYF
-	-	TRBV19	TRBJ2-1	TGTGCCAGTAGTAAGTACAATGAGCAGTTCTTC	CASSKYNEQFF
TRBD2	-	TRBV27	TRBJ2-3	TGTGCCAGCAGTCGGAGGGAGGGATTAAGCACAGATACGCAGTATTTT	CASSRREGLSTDTQYF
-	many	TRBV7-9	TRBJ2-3	TGTGCCAGCAGCCGAAGTTGGACCTCTAGCACAGATACGCAGTATTTT	CASSRSWTSSTDTQYF
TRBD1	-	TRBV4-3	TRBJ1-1	TGCGCCAGCAGCCGAAGACAGGGCCGGAACACTGAAGCTTTCTTT	CASSRRQGRNTEAFF
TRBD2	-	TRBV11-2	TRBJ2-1	TGTGCCAGCAGCAAAGGCAGGGGACTAGCGGGGAACAATGAGCAGTTCTTC	CASSKGRGLAGNNEQFF
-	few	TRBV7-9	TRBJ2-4	TGTGCCAGCAGTCCCTGGGGGACCCTCGGGACCAAAAACATTCAGTACTTC	CASSPWGTLGTKNIQYF
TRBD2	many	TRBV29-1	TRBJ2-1	TGCAGGGTCATAGCGGGGGGTTACAATGAGCAGTTCTTC	CRVIAGGYNEQFF
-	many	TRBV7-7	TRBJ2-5	TGTGCCAGCAGCTTAGGAGGGGGTTGGGAGACCCAGTACTTC	CASSLGGGWETQYF
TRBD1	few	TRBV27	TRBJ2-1	TGTGCCAGCAGACCCGGACAGGGTGGGGAGCAGTTCTTC	CASRPGQGGEQFF
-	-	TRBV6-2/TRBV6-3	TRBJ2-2	TGTGCCAGCAGCCGTCCCGGGACGTTAACCGGGGAGCTGTTTTTT	CASSRPGTLTGELFF
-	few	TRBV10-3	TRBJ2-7	TGTGCCATCAGTGATCCTCCTAACGAGCAGTACTTC	CAISDPPNEQYF
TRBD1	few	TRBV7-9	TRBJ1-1	TGTGCCAGCAGCTTAGGGGACAGAATGAACACTGAAGCTTTCTTT	CASSLGDRMNTEAFF
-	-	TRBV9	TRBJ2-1	TGTGCCAGCAGCGTAGGTCCTTCAGGGCATGAGCAGTTCTTC	CASSVGPSGHEQFF
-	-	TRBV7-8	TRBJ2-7	TGTGCCAGCAGCTGGGGCCCGGAGAGCTCCTACGAGCAGTACTTC	CASSWGPESSYEQYF